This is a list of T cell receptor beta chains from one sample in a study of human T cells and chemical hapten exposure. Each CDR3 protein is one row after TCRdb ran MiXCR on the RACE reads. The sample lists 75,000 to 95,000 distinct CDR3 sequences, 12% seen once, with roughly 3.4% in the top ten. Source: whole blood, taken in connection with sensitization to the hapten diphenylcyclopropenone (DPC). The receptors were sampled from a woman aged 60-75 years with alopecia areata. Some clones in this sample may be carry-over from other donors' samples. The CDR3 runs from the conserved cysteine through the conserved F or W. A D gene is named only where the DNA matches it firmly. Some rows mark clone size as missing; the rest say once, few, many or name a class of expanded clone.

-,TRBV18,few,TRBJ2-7,CASSPGTDSYEQYF,TGTGCCAGCTCACCAGGCACGGACTCCTACGAGCAGTACTTC
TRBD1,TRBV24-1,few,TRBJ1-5,CATSGGTVDSNQPQHF,TGTGCCACCAGTGGGGGGACAGTAGATAGCAATCAGCCCCAGCATTTT
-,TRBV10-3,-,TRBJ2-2,CAISEGQPNTGELFF,TGTGCCATCAGTGAGGGACAGCCGAACACCGGGGAGCTGTTTTTT
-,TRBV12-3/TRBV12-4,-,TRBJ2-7,CASSFTGRYEQYF,TGTGCCAGCAGTTTTACAGGACGTTACGAGCAGTACTTC
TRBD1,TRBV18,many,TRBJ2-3,CASSRTGTGVDTQYF,TGTGCCAGCTCACGTACCGGGACAGGGGTGGATACGCAGTATTTT
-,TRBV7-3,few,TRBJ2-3,CASSLPPDTQYF,TGTGCCAGCAGTCTCCCCCCAGATACGCAGTATTTT
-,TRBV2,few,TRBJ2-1,CASSPSVGGTLYNEQFF,TGTGCCAGCAGTCCGTCGGTCGGGGGAACCCTATACAATGAGCAGTTCTTC
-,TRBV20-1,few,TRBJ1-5,CSAPSGRAPNQPQHF,TGCAGTGCTCCATCAGGCAGAGCACCAAATCAGCCCCAGCATTTT
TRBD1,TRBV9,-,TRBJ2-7,CASSVVGQGSYEQYF,TGTGCCAGCAGCGTAGTGGGACAGGGGTCCTACGAGCAGTACTTC
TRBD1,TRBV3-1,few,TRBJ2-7,CASSQEGTGLYEQYF,TGTGCCAGCAGCCAAGAAGGGACAGGTCTCTACGAGCAGTACTTC
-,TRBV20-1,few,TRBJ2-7,CSAAPVRPQNSYEQYF,TGCAGTGCTGCCCCCGTTCGGCCCCAGAACTCCTACGAGCAGTACTTC
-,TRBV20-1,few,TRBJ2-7,CSATRDVRREQYF,TGCAGTGCTACCCGGGACGTCCGTCGGGAGCAGTACTTC
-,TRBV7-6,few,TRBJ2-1,CASSMLNEQFF,TGTGCCAGCAGCATGCTGAATGAGCAGTTCTTC
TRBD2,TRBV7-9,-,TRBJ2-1,CASSYLAGYNEQFF,TGTGCCAGCAGCTACCTAGCGGGGTACAATGAGCAGTTCTTC
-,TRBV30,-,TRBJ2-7,CAWSVGFFWGPRETYEQYF,TGTGCCTGGAGTGTAGGTTTTTTTTGGGGCCCGCGGGAAACCTACGAGCAGTACTTC
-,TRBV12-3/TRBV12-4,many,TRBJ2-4,CASSRRQQNIQYF,TGTGCCAGCAGTAGGAGGCAGCAAAACATTCAGTACTTC
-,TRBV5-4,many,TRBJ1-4,CASSFESGDEKLFF,TGTGCCAGCAGCTTTGAGAGTGGCGATGAAAAACTGTTTTTT
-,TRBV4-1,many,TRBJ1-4,CASSQDGSLLFF,TGCGCCAGCAGCCAAGATGGCAGTTTGCTGTTTTTT
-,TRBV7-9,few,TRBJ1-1,CASSPPGDQDNAEAFF,TGTGCCAGCAGCCCACCTGGGGACCAAGACAATGCTGAAGCTTTCTTT
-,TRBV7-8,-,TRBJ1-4,CASSPPGANEKLFF,TGTGCCAGCAGCCCACCGGGCGCAAATGAAAAACTGTTTTTT
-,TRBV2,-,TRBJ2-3,CASSPGDTQYF,TGTGCCAGCAGCCCGGGGGATACGCAGTATTTT
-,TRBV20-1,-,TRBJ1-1,CSATPTGLKLNTEAFF,TGCAGTGCTACCCCAACAGGGTTAAAGCTGAACACTGAAGCTTTCTTT
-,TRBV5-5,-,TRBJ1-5,CASSFRPGDQPQHF,TGTGCTAGCAGCTTCAGGCCAGGGGATCAGCCCCAGCATTTT
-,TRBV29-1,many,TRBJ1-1,CSVGIRTPF,TGCAGCGTCGGTATTCGGACGCCGTTT
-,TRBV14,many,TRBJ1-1,CASSQVGGGTEAFF,TGTGCCAGCAGCCAAGTGGGGGGCGGAACTGAAGCTTTCTTT
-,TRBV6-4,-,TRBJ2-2,CASSDPVNGELFF,TGTGCCAGCAGTGACCCGGTTAACGGGGAGCTGTTTTTT
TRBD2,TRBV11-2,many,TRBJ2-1,CASTPSGAEQFF,TGTGCCAGCACCCCTAGCGGGGCAGAGCAGTTCTTC
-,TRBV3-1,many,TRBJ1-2,CASSQGSGSYGYTF,TGTGCCAGCAGCCAAGGATCCGGTAGCTATGGCTACACCTTC
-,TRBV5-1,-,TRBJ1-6,CASAESSYNSPLHF,TGCGCCAGCGCAGAGAGCTCCTATAATTCACCCCTCCACTTT
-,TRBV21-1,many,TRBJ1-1,CASSNLTPILNTEAFF,TGTGCCAGCAGCAACTTAACCCCCATTTTGAACACTGAAGCTTTCTTT
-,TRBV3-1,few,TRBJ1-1,CASSPGHDTEAFF,TGTGCCAGCAGCCCTGGACACGACACTGAAGCTTTCTTT
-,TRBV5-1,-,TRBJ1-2,CASSLGAPGDYGYTF,TGCGCCAGCAGCTTGGGGGCGCCCGGGGACTATGGCTACACCTTC
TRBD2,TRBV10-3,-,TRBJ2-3,CANQAGGSTDTQYF,TGTGCCAACCAAGCGGGGGGGAGCACAGATACGCAGTATTTT
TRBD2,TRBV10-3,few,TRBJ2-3,CATKLAGTLGTDTQYF,TGTGCCACCAAATTAGCGGGGACCTTGGGCACAGATACGCAGTATTTT
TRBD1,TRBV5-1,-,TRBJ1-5,CASSLYRTGRNQPQHF,TGCGCCAGCAGCCTATACCGGACAGGCCGCAATCAGCCCCAGCATTTT
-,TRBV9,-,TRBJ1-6,CASSVEGNSPLHF,TGTGCCAGCAGCGTTGAAGGGAATTCACCCCTCCACTTT